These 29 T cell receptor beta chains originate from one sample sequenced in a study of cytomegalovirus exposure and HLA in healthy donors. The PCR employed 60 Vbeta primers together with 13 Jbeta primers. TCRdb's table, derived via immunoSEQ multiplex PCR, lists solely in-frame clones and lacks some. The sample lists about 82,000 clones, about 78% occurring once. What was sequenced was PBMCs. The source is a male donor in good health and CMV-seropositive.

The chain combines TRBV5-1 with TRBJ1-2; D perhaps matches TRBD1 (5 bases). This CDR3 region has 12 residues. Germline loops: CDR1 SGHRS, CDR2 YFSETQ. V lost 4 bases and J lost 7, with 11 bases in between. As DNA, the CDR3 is TGCGCCAGCAGCCCCCAGGGTTTTGGCTACACCTTC. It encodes CASSPQGFGYTF.

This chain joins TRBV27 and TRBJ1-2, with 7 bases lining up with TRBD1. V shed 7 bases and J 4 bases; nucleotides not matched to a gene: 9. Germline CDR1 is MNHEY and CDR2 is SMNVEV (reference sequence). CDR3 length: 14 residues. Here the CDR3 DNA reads TGTGCCAGCACTCCGTCCCGGGACAGCTATGGCTACACCTTC. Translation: CASTPSRDSYGYTF.

CDR3 DNA: TGTGCCAGCAGTGAAAGTGGGGACAGGGCTCCCTACGAGCAGTACTTC. Its protein is CASSESGDRAPYEQYF. The V gene is TRBV2, the J gene TRBJ2-7; TRBD1 aligns across 9 bases. Germline-derived CDR1 and CDR2 are SNHLY and FYNNEI. With V trimmed by 2 bases and J by 2 bases, 7 bases remained unmatched. The CDR3 runs to 16 residues.

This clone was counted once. DNA for the CDR3: TGTGCCAGCAGTGGACAGGGGCTCGAGCAGTACTTC. Its protein product is CASSGQGLEQYF. The chain combines TRBV9 with TRBJ2-7; 9 nucleotides line up with TRBD1. CDR3 length: 12 residues. In germline, CDR1 is SGDLS, CDR2 YYNGEE. V lost 5 bases, J lost 6 bases, and 3 bases stayed unmatched.

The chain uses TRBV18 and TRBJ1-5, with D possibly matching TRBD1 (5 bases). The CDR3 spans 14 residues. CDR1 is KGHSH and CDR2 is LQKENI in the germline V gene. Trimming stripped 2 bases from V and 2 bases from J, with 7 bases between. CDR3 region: CASSPGAGNQPQHF. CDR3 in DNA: TGTGCCAGCTCACCAGGGGCCGGCAATCAGCCCCAGCATTTT.

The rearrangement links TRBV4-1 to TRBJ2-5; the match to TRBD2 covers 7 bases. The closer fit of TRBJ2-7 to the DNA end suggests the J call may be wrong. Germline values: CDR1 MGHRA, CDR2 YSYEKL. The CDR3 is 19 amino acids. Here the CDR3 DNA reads TGCGCCAGCAGCCTTATGCTTTCCCGTTCGAGCGGGATCTCCTACGAGCAGTACTTC. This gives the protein CASSLMLSRSSGISYEQYF.

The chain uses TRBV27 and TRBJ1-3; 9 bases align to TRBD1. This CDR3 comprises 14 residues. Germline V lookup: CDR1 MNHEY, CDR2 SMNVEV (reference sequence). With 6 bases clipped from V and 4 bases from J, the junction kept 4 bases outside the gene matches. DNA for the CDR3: TGTGCCAGCAGGGGGACAGGGTCCGGAAACACCATATATTTT. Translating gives CASRGTGSGNTIYF.

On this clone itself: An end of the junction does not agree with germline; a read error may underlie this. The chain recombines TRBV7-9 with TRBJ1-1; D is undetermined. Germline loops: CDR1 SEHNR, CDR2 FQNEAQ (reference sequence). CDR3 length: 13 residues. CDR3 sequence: CSSSILMNTEAFF. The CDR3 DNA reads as TGTTCCAGCAGCATACTCATGAACACTGAAGCTTTCTTT. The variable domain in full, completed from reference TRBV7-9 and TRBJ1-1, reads DTGVSQNPRHKITKRGQNVTFRCDPISEHNRLYWYRQTLGQGPEFLTYFQNEAQLEKSRLLSDRFSAERPKGSFSTLEIQRTEQGDSAMYLCSSSILMNTEAFFGQGTRLTVV.

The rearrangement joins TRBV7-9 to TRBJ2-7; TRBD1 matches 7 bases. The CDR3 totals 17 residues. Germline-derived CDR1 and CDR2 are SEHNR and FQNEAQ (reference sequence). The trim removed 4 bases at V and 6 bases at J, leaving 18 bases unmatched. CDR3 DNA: TGTGCCAGCAGCTCCCCTATCCACACAGACCCAGGGGGCGAGCAGTACTTC. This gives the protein CASSSPIHTDPGGEQYF.

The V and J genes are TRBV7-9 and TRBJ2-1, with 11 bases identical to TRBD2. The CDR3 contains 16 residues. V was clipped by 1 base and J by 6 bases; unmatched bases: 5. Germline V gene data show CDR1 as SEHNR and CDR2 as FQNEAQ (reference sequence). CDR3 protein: CASSLVSGGAGNEQFF. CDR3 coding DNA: TGTGCCAGCAGCTTAGTTAGCGGGGGGGCCGGCAATGAGCAGTTCTTC.

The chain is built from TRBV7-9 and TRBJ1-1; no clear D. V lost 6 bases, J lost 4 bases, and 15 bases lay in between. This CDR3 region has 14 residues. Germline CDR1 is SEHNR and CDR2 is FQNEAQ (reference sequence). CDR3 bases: TGTGCCAGCAGTCTACGGAGGGTGGGCACTGAAGCTTTCTTT. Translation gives CASSLRRVGTEAFF.

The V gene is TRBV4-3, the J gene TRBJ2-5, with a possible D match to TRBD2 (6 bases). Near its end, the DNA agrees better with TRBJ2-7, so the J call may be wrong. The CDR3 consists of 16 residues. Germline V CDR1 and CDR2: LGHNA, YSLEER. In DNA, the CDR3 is TGCGCCAGCAGCCAAGGAATTGGGAGGTCTGCCTACGAGCAGTACTTC. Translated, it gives CASSQGIGRSAYEQYF.

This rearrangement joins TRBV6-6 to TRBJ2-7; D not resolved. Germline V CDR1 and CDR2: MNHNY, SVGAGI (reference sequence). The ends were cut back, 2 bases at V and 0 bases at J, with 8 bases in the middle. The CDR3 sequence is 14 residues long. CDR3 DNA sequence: TGTGCCAGCAGTTACGGTCAGAACTCCTACGAGCAGTACTTC. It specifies CASSYGQNSYEQYF.

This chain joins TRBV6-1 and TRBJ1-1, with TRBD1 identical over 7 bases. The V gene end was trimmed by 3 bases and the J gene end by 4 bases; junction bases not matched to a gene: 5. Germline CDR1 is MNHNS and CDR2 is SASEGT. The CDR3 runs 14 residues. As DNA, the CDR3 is TGTGCCAGCAGTGATATTTCAGGGGGCACTGAAGCTTTCTTT. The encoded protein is CASSDISGGTEAFF.

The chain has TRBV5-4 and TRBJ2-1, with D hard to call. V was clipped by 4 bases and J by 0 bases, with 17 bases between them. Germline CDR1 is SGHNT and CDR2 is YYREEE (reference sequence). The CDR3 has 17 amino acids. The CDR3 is CASSPSSRGVSYNEQFF. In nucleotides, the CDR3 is TGTGCCAGCAGCCCCTCGTCACGCGGTGTCTCCTACAATGAGCAGTTCTTC.

The CDR3 loop reads CASSGSGVVAEAFF. The CDR3 DNA is TGTGCCAGCAGCGGATCCGGAGTGGTCGCTGAAGCTTTCTTT. The chain couples TRBV2 to TRBJ1-1; D gene unclear. Trimming cost V 6 bases and J 6 bases, with 17 bases left between them. Per the germline V gene, CDR1 is SNHLY and CDR2 is FYNNEI. CDR3 length: 14 residues. The complete variable domain, with remaining parts taken from reference TRBV2 and TRBJ1-1, reads EPEVTQTPSHQVTQMGQEVILRCVPISNHLYFYWYRQILGQKVEFLVSFYNNEISEKSEIFDDQFSVERPDGSNFTLKIRSTKLEDSAMYFCASSGSGVVAEAFFGQGTRLTVV.

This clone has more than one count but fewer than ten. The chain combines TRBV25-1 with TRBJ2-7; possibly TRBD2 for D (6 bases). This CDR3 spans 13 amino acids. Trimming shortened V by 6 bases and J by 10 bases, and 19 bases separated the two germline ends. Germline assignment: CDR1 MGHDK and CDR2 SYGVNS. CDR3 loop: CASSRGGDAQQYF. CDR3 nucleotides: TGTGCCAGCAGCCGAGGAGGGGACGCCCAACAGTACTTC.

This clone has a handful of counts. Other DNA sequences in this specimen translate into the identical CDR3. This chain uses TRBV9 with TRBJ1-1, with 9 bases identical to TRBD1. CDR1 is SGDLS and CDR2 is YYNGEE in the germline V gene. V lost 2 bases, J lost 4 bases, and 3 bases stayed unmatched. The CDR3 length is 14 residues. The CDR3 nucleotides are TGTGCCAGCAGCGTTGGGACAGGGTCCACTGAAGCTTTCTTT. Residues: CASSVGTGSTEAFF.

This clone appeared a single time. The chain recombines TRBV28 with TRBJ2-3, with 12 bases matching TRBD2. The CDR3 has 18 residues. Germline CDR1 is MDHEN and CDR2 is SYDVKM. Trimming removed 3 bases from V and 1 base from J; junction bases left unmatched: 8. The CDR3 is CASSLWLAGGPGTDTQYF. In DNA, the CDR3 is TGTGCCAGCAGTTTGTGGCTAGCGGGAGGGCCTGGCACAGATACGCAGTATTTT.

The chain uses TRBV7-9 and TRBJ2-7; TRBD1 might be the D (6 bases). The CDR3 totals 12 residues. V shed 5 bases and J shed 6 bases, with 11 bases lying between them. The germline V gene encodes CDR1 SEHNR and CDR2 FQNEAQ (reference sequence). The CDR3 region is CASSQQGFEQYF. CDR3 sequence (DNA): TGTGCCAGCAGCCAGCAGGGGTTCGAGCAGTACTTC.

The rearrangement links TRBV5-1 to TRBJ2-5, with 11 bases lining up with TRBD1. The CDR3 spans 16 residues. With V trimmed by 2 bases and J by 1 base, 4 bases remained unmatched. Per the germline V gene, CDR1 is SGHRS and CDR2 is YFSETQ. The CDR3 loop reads CASSLGTGGFQETQYF. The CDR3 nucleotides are TGCGCCAGCAGCTTAGGGACAGGGGGTTTCCAAGAGACCCAGTACTTC. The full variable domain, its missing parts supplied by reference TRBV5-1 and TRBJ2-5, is KAGVTQTPRYLIKTRGQQVTLSCSPISGHRSVSWYQQTPGQGLQFLFEYFSETQRNKGNFPGRFSGRQFSNSRSEMNVSTLELGDSALYLCASSLGTGGFQETQYFGPGTRLLVL.

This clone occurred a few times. CDR3 region: CASGDRNYGYTF. The CDR3 region has the DNA TGTGCCAGCGGGGACAGGAACTATGGCTACACCTTC. The V call is TRBV5-4, the J call TRBJ1-2; TRBD1 aligns across 8 bases. The germline CDR1 and CDR2 sequences are SGHNT and YYREEE (reference sequence). CDR3 length: 12 amino acids. V lost 7 bases to trimming and J lost 2 bases; unmatched junction nucleotides: 1.

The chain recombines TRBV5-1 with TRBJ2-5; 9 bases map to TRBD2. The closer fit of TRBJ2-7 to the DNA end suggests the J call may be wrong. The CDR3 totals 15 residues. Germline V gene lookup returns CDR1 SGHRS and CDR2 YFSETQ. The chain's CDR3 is CASSLMAGGGHEQYF. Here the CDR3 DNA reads TGCGCCAGCAGCTTGATGGCGGGAGGGGGCCACGAGCAGTACTTC.

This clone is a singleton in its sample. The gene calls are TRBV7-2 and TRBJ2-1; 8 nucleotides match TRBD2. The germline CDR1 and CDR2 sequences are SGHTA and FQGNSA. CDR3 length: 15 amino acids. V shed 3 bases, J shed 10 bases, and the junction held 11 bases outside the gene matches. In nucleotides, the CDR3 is TGTGCCAGCAGCTTTCTCTTAGCGGGGTTGGGGGAGCAGTTCTTC. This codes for CASSFLLAGLGEQFF.

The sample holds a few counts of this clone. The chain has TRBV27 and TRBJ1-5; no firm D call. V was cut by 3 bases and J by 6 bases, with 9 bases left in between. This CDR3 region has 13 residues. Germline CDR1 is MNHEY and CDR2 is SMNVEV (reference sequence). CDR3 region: CASSFDRGQPQHF. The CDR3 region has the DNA TGTGCCAGCAGTTTCGATCGGGGTCAGCCCCAGCATTTT.

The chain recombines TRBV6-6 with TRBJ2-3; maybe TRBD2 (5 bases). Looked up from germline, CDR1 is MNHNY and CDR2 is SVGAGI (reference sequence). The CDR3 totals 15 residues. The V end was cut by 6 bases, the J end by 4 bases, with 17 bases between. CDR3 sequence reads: CASSREFGGADTQYF. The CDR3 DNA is TGTGCCAGCAGCCGAGAATTCGGAGGAGCAGATACGCAGTATTTT.

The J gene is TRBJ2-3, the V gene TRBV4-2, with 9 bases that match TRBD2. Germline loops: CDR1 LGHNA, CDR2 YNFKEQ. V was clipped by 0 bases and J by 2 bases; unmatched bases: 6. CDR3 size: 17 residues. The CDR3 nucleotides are TGTGCCAGCAGCCAAGATCGGGGCGGGGGGGCCACAGATACGCAGTATTTT. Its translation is CASSQDRGGGATDTQYF.

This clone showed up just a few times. The CDR3 sequence: CSAGQGGYTF. In nucleotides, the CDR3 is TGCAGTGCCGGACAGGGAGGCTACACCTTC. V is TRBV20-1 and J is TRBJ1-2; the match to TRBD1 covers 8 bases. V was pared by 6 bases and J by 8 bases, with 2 bases of the junction left unmatched. The germline gives CDR1 DFQATT, CDR2 SNEGSKA (reference sequence). CDR3 size: 10 residues.

Written as DNA, the CDR3 is TGTGCCACCACTCAGGGCTACGAGCAGTACTTC. It codes for CATTQGYEQYF. The gene calls are TRBV6-5 and TRBJ2-7, with a possible D match to TRBD1 (5 bases). CDR1 is MNHEY and CDR2 is SVGAGI in the germline V gene. The CDR3 has 11 amino acids. Trimming removed 10 bases from V and 3 bases from J, with 10 bases in between.